Each of the 17 T cell receptor beta chains below was sequenced from the same sample in a study of T-cell reconstitution after alpha-beta-depleted transplantation in children. Library preparation (for TCRbeta) was performed with unique molecular identifiers. TCRdb recomputed calls from the PCR reads with MiXCR, one row per CDR3 protein. The data contain more than 500,000 distinct CDR3 sequences, 11% of them singletons. The material was PBMCs, mostly from graft donor cells, obtained 180 days after TCRalphabeta/CD19-depleted stem cell transplant. These TCRs come from a female patient between 2 and 15 years old who had a stem cell transplant for aplastic anemia, so the T cells may come from the graft donor.

This chain uses TRBV30 with TRBJ2-6, with a possible D match to TRBD1 (5 bases). V gave up 0 bases and J gave up 1 base, with 7 bases separating them. This CDR3 spans 15 amino acids. The germline gives CDR1 GTSNPN, CDR2 SVGIG (reference sequence). Here the CDR3 reads CAWSVRGSGANVLTF. The CDR3 DNA reads TGTGCCTGGAGTGTAAGGGGATCTGGGGCCAACGTCCTGACTTTC.

There are a few counts of this clonotype. The rearrangement joins TRBV12-3 or TRBV12-4 to TRBJ2-7, with 11 bases aligning to TRBD2. With V trimmed by 3 bases and J by 0 bases, 4 bases remained unmatched. The CDR3 extends over 16 amino acids. The CDR3 sequence: CASSFTSGGSSYEQYF. CDR3 DNA: TGTGCCAGCAGTTTCACTAGCGGGGGAAGCTCCTACGAGCAGTACTTC.

The chain joins TRBV7-2 to TRBJ2-7, with a possible D match to TRBD2 (6 bases). The germline CDR1 and CDR2 sequences are SGHTA and FQGNSA. Trimming removed 0 bases from V and 3 bases from J, with 15 bases in between. The CDR3 sequence is 16 residues long. In DNA, the CDR3 is TGTGCCAGCAGCTTAGCTGGCGGGACTTCTAACTACGAGCAGTACGTC. It codes for CASSLAGGTSNYEQYV.

This clonotype was seen a single time. J is TRBJ2-1 and V is TRBV28; D might be TRBD2 (5 bases). The V gene lost 1 base and the J gene lost 13 bases, with 26 bases spanning the gap. Germline V gives CDR1 MDHEN, CDR2 SYDVKM. The CDR3 is 17 residues long. The CDR3, as DNA: TGTGCCAGCAGTTTATTCCCGCGGGCGCACGACCAAGAGACCCAGTTCTTC. It yields the protein CASSLFPRAHDQETQFF.

This clonotype was seen more than once but under ten times. The chain recombines TRBV4-3 with TRBJ2-7; D possibly corresponds to TRBD1 (6 bases). This CDR3 has 17 residues. The V gene lost 0 bases and the J gene lost 0 bases, with 15 bases spanning the gap. Germline-derived CDR1 and CDR2 are LGHNA and YSLEER. CDR3 region: CASSQEQGPPSSYEQYF. DNA of the CDR3: TGCGCCAGCAGCCAAGAACAGGGCCCCCCCAGCTCCTACGAGCAGTACTTC.

The gene calls are TRBV6-1 and TRBJ1-5; the D gene is possibly TRBD1 (6 bases). Trimming took off 8 bases at V and 3 bases at J, with 11 bases between the two ends. The CDR3 runs to 13 residues. Germline assignment: CDR1 MNHNS and CDR2 SASEGT. CDR3 nucleotide sequence: TGTGCCAGCCAGGGGTTCACCAATCAGCCCCAGCATTTT. As protein: CASQGFTNQPQHF.

This clonotype was seen a handful of times. The DNA for the CDR3 is TGTGCCAGCAGTTTTCCGCCCCGGGACACTGAAGCTTTCTTT. The encoded protein is CASSFPPRDTEAFF. The chain uses TRBV28 and TRBJ1-1; D unclear. CDR1 is MDHEN, CDR2 SYDVKM, per germline. With 3 bases removed from V and 3 bases from J, the gap between germline ends came to 11 bases. This CDR3 has 14 amino acids.

The sample holds many counts of this clonotype. The chain employs TRBV12-3 or TRBV12-4 and TRBJ2-2; D might be TRBD2 (5 bases). The V and J ends lost 5 bases and 7 bases respectively, with 11 bases between them. CDR3 length: 13 residues. CDR3 in DNA: TGTGCCAGCAGTCCCTGGGCGGGCGGGGAGCTGTTTTTT. Translated, it gives CASSPWAGGELFF.

This chain connects TRBV20-1 to TRBJ2-2, with unresolved D. V lost 1 base to trimming and J lost 2 bases, with 8 bases between them. The germline V gene encodes CDR1 DFQATT and CDR2 SNEGSKA (reference sequence). The CDR3 totals 14 residues. In DNA form, the CDR3 reads TGCAGTGCTAGAGCCCAGCTTAACACCGGGGAGCTGTTTTTT. It codes for CSARAQLNTGELFF.

The chain links TRBV9 to TRBJ2-3; tentative D call: TRBD2 (5 bases). The CDR3 runs 14 residues. CDR1 is SGDLS, CDR2 YYNGEE, per germline. Trimming shortened V by 3 bases and J by 2 bases, and 10 bases separated the two germline ends. In nucleotides, the CDR3 is TGTGCCAGCAGCGATTCGGACTTCACAGATACGCAGTATTTT. It codes for CASSDSDFTDTQYF.

This clonotype showed up just a few times. This sequence joins TRBV18 and TRBJ2-2; D remains ambiguous. V shed 3 bases and J shed 3 bases, with 11 bases lying between them. Germline-derived CDR1 and CDR2 are KGHSH and LQKENI. This CDR3 has 15 residues. The CDR3, as DNA: TGTGCCAGCTCACCTCGGGTGGCGGACACCGGGGAGCTGTTTTTT. This encodes CASSPRVADTGELFF.

The chain couples TRBV20-1 to TRBJ2-7; 7 bases agree with TRBD2. Germline trimming cut 6 bases from V and 2 bases from J; bases unmatched to any gene: 16. The V gene's germline CDR1 is DFQATT and CDR2 SNEGSKA (reference sequence). This CDR3 spans 16 amino acids. CDR3 bases: TGCAGTGCCGCCCCCCTCCTCCGCGGGAGTACCTACGAGCAGTACTTC. It yields the protein CSAAPLLRGSTYEQYF.

This sequence joins TRBV30 and TRBJ2-7; the match to TRBD1 covers 7 bases. The trim removed 4 bases at V and 3 bases at J, leaving 15 bases unmatched. The CDR3 runs to 16 residues. Looked up from germline, CDR1 is GTSNPN and CDR2 is SVGIG (reference sequence). The CDR3 bases are TGTGCCTGGAATCCCGAATCGACAGGGACCTACTACGAGCAGTACTTC. Its protein product is CAWNPESTGTYYEQYF. Full variable domain (rest looked up from reference TRBV30 and TRBJ2-7): SQTIHQWPATLVQPVGSPLSLECTVEGTSNPNLYWYRQAAGRGLQLLFYSVGIGQISSEVPQNLSASRPQDRQFILSSKKLLLSDSGFYLCAWNPESTGTYYEQYFGPGTRLTVT.

The chain is built from TRBV27 and TRBJ2-1, with 7 bases aligning to TRBD2. V shed 3 bases and J 7 bases; nucleotides not matched to a gene: 12. CDR1 is MNHEY and CDR2 is SMNVEV in the germline V gene (reference sequence). CDR3 size: 16 residues. The CDR3 reads CASSFRSGGLGNEQFF. CDR3 nucleotides: TGTGCCAGCAGTTTTCGGTCCGGGGGGTTGGGGAATGAGCAGTTCTTC.

DNA for the CDR3: TGTGCCAGCACCACGAGGAGGGTTCACAACACCATATATTTT. Translation gives CASTTRRVHNTIYF. The chain links TRBV11-2 to TRBJ1-3; D gene ambiguous. CDR3 length: 14 residues. V was cut by 7 bases and J by 7 bases, with 17 bases left in between. Looked up from germline, CDR1 is SGHAT and CDR2 is FQNNGV.

With respect to this clonotype: The junction departs from the called germline gene at one end, perhaps through a read error. The CDR3 here is CASSPFIGSYNERFF. The CDR3 nucleotides are TGTGCCAGCAGCCCCTTCATCGGCTCCTACAATGAGCGGTTCTTC. The J gene is TRBJ2-1, the V gene TRBV11-3; D remains ambiguous. Germline V gene data show CDR1 as SGHNT and CDR2 as YENEEA. The CDR3 totals 15 residues.

This clonotype came up many times. The chain joins TRBV5-1 to TRBJ2-1; D might be TRBD2 (6 bases). Trimming removed 4 bases from V and 4 bases from J, with 18 bases in between. This CDR3 contains 16 residues. Germline V gene sequence: CDR1 SGHRS, CDR2 YFSETQ. CDR3 sequence: CASSQRERVVYNEQFF. The CDR3 DNA follows: TGCGCCAGCAGCCAACGGGAGCGGGTGGTGTACAATGAGCAGTTCTTC.